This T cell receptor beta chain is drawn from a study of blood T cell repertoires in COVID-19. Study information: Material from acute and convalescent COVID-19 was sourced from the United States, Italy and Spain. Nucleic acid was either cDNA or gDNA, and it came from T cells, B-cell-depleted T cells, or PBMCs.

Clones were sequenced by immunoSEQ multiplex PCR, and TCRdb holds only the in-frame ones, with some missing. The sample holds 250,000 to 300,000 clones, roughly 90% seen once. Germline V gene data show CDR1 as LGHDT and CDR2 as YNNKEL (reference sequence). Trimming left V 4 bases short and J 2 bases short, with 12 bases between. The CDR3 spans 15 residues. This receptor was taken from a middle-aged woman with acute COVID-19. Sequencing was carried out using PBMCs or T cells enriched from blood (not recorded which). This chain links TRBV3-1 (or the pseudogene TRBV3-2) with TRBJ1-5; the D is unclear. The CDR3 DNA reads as TGTGCCAGCAGCCCACGCGGGATCGGCAATCAGCCCCAGCATTTT. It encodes CASSPRGIGNQPQHF.